Below are 4 T cell receptor beta chains sequenced from a single sample in a study of shared clonotypes between healthy human individuals. TCRdb's table, derived via immunoSEQ multiplex PCR, lists solely in-frame clones and lacks some. The sample gives over 2 million clones, 85% to 95% of which show up once; 0.13% is in the top ten. The sample was naive CD4+ T cells sorted from blood. Subset here: CD45RA+ positively selected. All receptors derive from a young man in good health.

The V gene is TRBV4-3, the J gene TRBJ1-5; D not certain. Trimming removed 1 base at V and 1 base at J, with 8 bases between. The CDR3 sequence is 15 residues long. Germline CDR1 and CDR2: LGHNA and YSLEER. The CDR3 reads CASSQGSTSNQPQHF. DNA for the CDR3: TGCGCCAGCAGCCAAGGATCAACCAGCAATCAGCCCCAGCATTTT.

The chain joins TRBV5-1 to TRBJ2-3; D unclear. CDR1 is SGHRS and CDR2 is YFSETQ in the germline V gene. The CDR3 spans 14 residues. Trimming stripped 4 bases from V and 3 bases from J, with 12 bases between. The CDR3 DNA is TGCGCCAGCAGCCCAGGAGCTGTTACAGATACGCAGTATTTT. It codes for CASSPGAVTDTQYF.

The V call is TRBV28, the J call TRBJ1-6; 8 bases fit TRBD1. With V trimmed by 6 bases and J by 7 bases, 8 bases remained unmatched. The CDR3 covers 15 residues. CDR1 is MDHEN, CDR2 SYDVKM, per germline. Here the CDR3 reads CASSSGQGRNSPLHF. Here the CDR3 DNA reads TGTGCCAGCAGCTCAGGACAGGGTCGGAATTCACCCCTCCACTTT. Looking up the rest from reference TRBV28 and TRBJ1-6 gives the full variable domain: DVKVTQSSRYLVKRTGEKVFLECVQDMDHENMFWYRQDPGLGLRLIYFSYDVKMKEKGDIPEGYSVSREKKERFSLILESASTNQTSMYLCASSSGQGRNSPLHFGNGTRLTVT.

The chain carries TRBV4-1 and TRBJ2-1; a possible D gene is TRBD1 (6 bases). Germline CDR1 is MGHRA and CDR2 is YSYEKL. The CDR3 sequence is 16 residues long. The V gene lost 1 base and the J gene lost 2 bases, with 12 bases spanning the gap. The CDR3 region is CASSQGMGTPYNEQFF. Here the CDR3 DNA reads TGCGCCAGCAGCCAAGGAATGGGGACACCCTACAATGAGCAGTTCTTC.